This TCR beta chain was identified during a study of molecular identifiers for immune sequencing clone quantification. When naive CD8 T cells were sorted, they were gated as CD8+CD4-CCR7+CD45RA+. TCRdb redid the calling of the PCR reads with MiXCR, one entry per CDR3 protein. Here the sample spans 12,000 or so distinct CDR3 sequences, around 19% being singletons. By share, this clonotype ranks as medium-sized. No antigen is known for it. General observations from the study: Reportedly, one cell's Jurkat TCR RNA was detected within 1,100,000 naive CD8 cells.

The sequenced sample was naive CD8+ T cells from blood, with Jurkat cell RNA spiked in. Subset here: FACS-sorted CD8+CD4-CCR7+CD45RA+ naive T cells. The receptor was isolated from a human donor in good health. Some libraries in this study had Jurkat cell RNA spiked in.

CDR3 DNA sequence: TGCAGCGTTTTACCCTGGACTAGCGGGAGGAATGAGCAGTTCTTC. Protein product: CSVLPWTSGRNEQFF. This sequence joins TRBV29-1 and TRBJ2-1; the match to TRBD2 covers 14 bases. V dropped 5 bases and J dropped 7; count of bases not matched to a gene: 7. The CDR3 has 15 amino acids. Germline assignment: CDR1 SQVTM and CDR2 ANQGSEA.